The 28 T cell receptor beta chains listed next were all sequenced from one sample in a study of beta chain features in type 1 diabetes. Reverse transcribing all isolated RNA meant expressed TCRB transcripts were sequenced. Measured with immunoSEQ multiplex PCR; TCRdb has only the in-frame clones, and not every one. The sample includes under 250,000 clones, 13% to 15% of them seen just once. Specimen: naive CD4+ T cells from blood. These receptors were obtained from a middle-aged woman in good health.

This clone came up a few times. A read error may account for a junction end that differs from germline. The chain has TRBV7-7 and TRBJ2-2; 7 positions match TRBD1. This CDR3 is 15 amino acids long. Germline values: CDR1 SSHAT, CDR2 FNYEAQ (reference sequence). The CDR3 sequence is CASSPDRVQNGELFF. CDR3 bases: TGTGCTAGCAGCCCAGACAGGGTCCAGAACGGGGAGCTGTTTTTT.

V usage is TRBV19 and J usage is TRBJ2-3; D is perhaps TRBD2 (6 bases). The CDR3 runs 14 residues. Germline V gene lookup returns CDR1 LNHDA and CDR2 SQIVND (reference sequence). Deletions cut 8 bases from V and 0 bases from J, with 12 bases between. Written as DNA, the CDR3 is TGTGCCAGTCGCCTCGGGACTAGCACAGATACGCAGTATTTT. Encoded protein: CASRLGTSTDTQYF.

V gene TRBV11-3 combines with J gene TRBJ1-1; D is uncertain. Germline CDR1 is SGHNT and CDR2 is YENEEA. The CDR3 covers 14 residues. Deletions cut 0 bases from V and 2 bases from J, with 7 bases between. This CDR3 reads CASSLDVSNTEAFF. DNA for the CDR3: TGTGCCAGCAGCTTAGATGTGTCTAACACTGAAGCTTTCTTT. Together with reference TRBV11-3 and TRBJ1-1, the CDR3 gives the full variable domain: EAGVVQSPRYKIIEKKQPVAFWCNPISGHNTLYWYLQNLGQGPELLIRYENEEAVDDSQLPKDRFSAERLKGVDSTLKIQPAELGDSAVYLCASSLDVSNTEAFFGQGTRLTVV.

This clone turned up a few times. This chain joins TRBV2 and TRBJ1-1; D possibly corresponds to TRBD1 (6 bases). V gave up 7 bases and J gave up 6 bases, with 15 bases separating them. The V gene's germline CDR1 is SNHLY and CDR2 FYNNEI. The CDR3 runs 13 residues. In DNA, the CDR3 is TGTGCCAGCAACAGGGAAAGGACCGCTGAAGCTTTCTTT. Protein product: CASNRERTAEAFF. The variable domain in full, with the rest retrieved from reference TRBV2 and TRBJ1-1, is EPEVTQTPSHQVTQMGQEVILRCVPISNHLYFYWYRQILGQKVEFLVSFYNNEISEKSEIFDDQFSVERPDGSNFTLKIRSTKLEDSAMYFCASNRERTAEAFFGQGTRLTVV.

The chain joins TRBV12-5 to TRBJ2-5, with TRBD2 matching 13 bases. The V gene's germline CDR1 is LGHNT and CDR2 FRNRAP. The CDR3 is 15 amino acids. With V trimmed by 5 bases and J by 2 bases, 2 bases remained unmatched. CDR3 residues: CASGPGLAGQETQYF. CDR3 DNA sequence: TGTGCTAGTGGTCCGGGACTAGCGGGGCAAGAGACCCAGTACTTC.

This clone has just a few counts. The rearrangement uses TRBV27 and TRBJ1-2, with D hard to call. The CDR3 is 14 residues long. V lost 10 bases and J 2 bases, leaving 17 bases between the germline ends. Germline V lookup: CDR1 MNHEY, CDR2 SMNVEV (reference sequence). In DNA form, the CDR3 reads TGTGCCACCAAAAGAGGTGAATCCAACTATGGCTACACCTTC. Translating gives CATKRGESNYGYTF.

The rearrangement joins TRBV18 to TRBJ2-5; 7 nucleotides match TRBD1. Germline loops: CDR1 KGHSH, CDR2 LQKENI. CDR3 size: 14 residues. Germline trimming cut 3 bases from V and 3 bases from J; bases unmatched to any gene: 4. CDR3 region: CASSPGTAEETQYF. The CDR3 bases are TGTGCCAGCTCACCCGGGACAGCTGAAGAGACCCAGTACTTC.

To note about this clone: Other DNA sequences in this specimen translate into the identical CDR3. This chain joins TRBV18 and TRBJ2-3; TRBD2 matches 12 bases. Germline V CDR1 and CDR2: KGHSH, LQKENI. The CDR3 loop spans 16 amino acids. J lost 1 base, V lost 2 bases, and 1 base had no gene match. CDR3 in DNA: TGTGCCAGCTCACCAAGACTAGCGGGGGGCACAGATACGCAGTATTTT. Translating gives CASSPRLAGGTDTQYF.

This clone was detected many times. The chain has TRBV13 and TRBJ2-1; D gene uncertain. This CDR3 comprises 13 residues. V dropped 1 base and J dropped 3 bases, with 4 bases sitting between them. Looked up from germline, CDR1 is PRHDT and CDR2 is FYEKMQ (reference sequence). CDR3 bases: TGTGCCAGCAGCTTAGCAGGCTACAATGAGCAGTTCTTC. Translating it yields CASSLAGYNEQFF.

This clone was observed a handful of times. This sequence joins TRBV5-1 and TRBJ2-7; a weak D match, TRBD1 (6 bases). V was trimmed by 0 bases and J by 2 bases, leaving 12 bases between them. CDR1 is SGHRS and CDR2 is YFSETQ in the germline V gene. CDR3 length: 15 amino acids. The CDR3 spells CASSLVGGYTYEQYF. The CDR3 DNA follows: TGCGCCAGCAGCTTGGTAGGGGGTTACACCTACGAGCAGTACTTC. The full variable domain, its missing parts supplied by reference TRBV5-1 and TRBJ2-7, is KAGVTQTPRYLIKTRGQQVTLSCSPISGHRSVSWYQQTPGQGLQFLFEYFSETQRNKGNFPGRFSGRQFSNSRSEMNVSTLELGDSALYLCASSLVGGYTYEQYFGPGTRLTVT.

V usage is TRBV6-6 and J usage is TRBJ1-5; no firm D call. Deletions cut 0 bases from V and 6 bases from J, with 6 bases between. This CDR3 is built from 13 residues. Germline lookup yields CDR1 MNHNY and CDR2 SVGAGI (reference sequence). Here the CDR3 reads CASSYSSAQPQHF. CDR3 in DNA: TGTGCCAGCAGTTACTCGAGCGCTCAGCCCCAGCATTTT.

The rearrangement links TRBV2 to TRBJ2-7; TRBD1 aligns across 7 bases. This CDR3 comprises 15 residues. Germline CDR1 and CDR2: SNHLY and FYNNEI. V trimming: 6 bases; J trimming: 0 bases; junction bases outside the gene matches: 8. As DNA, the CDR3 is TGTGCCAGCAGGAAACAGGGGTCCCCCTCCTACGAGCAGTACTTC. It codes for CASRKQGSPSYEQYF. The whole variable domain, remainder taken from reference TRBV2 and TRBJ2-7, is EPEVTQTPSHQVTQMGQEVILRCVPISNHLYFYWYRQILGQKVEFLVSFYNNEISEKSEIFDDQFSVERPDGSNFTLKIRSTKLEDSAMYFCASRKQGSPSYEQYFGPGTRLTVT.

This clone was observed a few times. The V call is TRBV11-2, the J call TRBJ1-1, with D maybe TRBD1 (6 bases). The CDR3 is 13 amino acids. V shed 6 bases and J shed 5 bases, with 13 bases lying between them. The germline gives CDR1 SGHAT, CDR2 FQNNGV. CDR3 protein: CASRPQGPTEAFF. DNA of the CDR3: TGTGCCAGCAGGCCTCAGGGGCCGACTGAAGCTTTCTTT.

The chain couples TRBV7-2 to TRBJ1-5, with no clear D. Trimming cost V 1 base and J 9 bases, with 13 bases left between them. The length of the CDR3 is 14 residues. The V gene's germline CDR1 is SGHTA and CDR2 FQGNSA. CDR3: CASSLGVRGRPQHF. CDR3 in DNA: TGTGCCAGCAGCTTAGGTGTGAGAGGGCGGCCCCAGCATTTT. Complete variable domain (other parts from reference TRBV7-2 and TRBJ1-5): GAGVSQSPSNKVTEKGKDVELRCDPISGHTALYWYRQSLGQGLEFLIYFQGNSAPDKSGLPSDRFSAERTGGSVSTLTIQRTQQEDSAVYLCASSLGVRGRPQHFGDGTRLSIL.

To note about this clone: This CDR3 is also generated by other DNA sequences in the sample. CDR3 sequence reads: CASSIDRGTEAFF. In DNA form, the CDR3 reads TGTGCCAGTAGTATAGACAGGGGGACTGAAGCTTTCTTT. The chain is built from TRBV19 and TRBJ1-1, with 7 nucleotides matching TRBD1. After removal of 0 bases from V and 5 bases from J, the junction contained 0 bases not matched to a gene. The germline gives CDR1 LNHDA, CDR2 SQIVND (reference sequence). This CDR3 is 13 amino acids long.

This clone was counted between two and nine times. The genes are TRBV5-1 and TRBJ2-7, with 11 bases identical to TRBD2. This CDR3 is built from 14 residues. Germline assignment: CDR1 SGHRS and CDR2 YFSETQ. The junction had 3 bases not matched to a gene; V was cut back by 4 bases and J by 3 bases. CDR3 residues: CASSPGTSGYEQYF. The CDR3 DNA sequence: TGCGCCAGCAGCCCCGGGACTAGCGGCTACGAGCAGTACTTC.

The chain links TRBV19 to TRBJ1-2, with 11 bases lining up with TRBD1. This CDR3 is 13 amino acids long. Germline V lookup: CDR1 LNHDA, CDR2 SQIVND (reference sequence). J gave up 2 bases and V 9 bases, and 2 bases lay outside the gene matches. The CDR3 spells CASRDRGNYGYTF. CDR3 DNA: TGTGCCAGCCGGGACAGGGGGAACTATGGCTACACCTTC.

The gene calls are TRBV5-1 and TRBJ1-1; 9 bases match TRBD1. Germline CDR1 reads SGHRS; CDR2 reads YFSETQ. V lost 4 bases, J lost 5 bases, and 3 bases stayed unmatched. The CDR3 totals 13 residues. CDR3 nucleotides: TGCGCCAGCAGCGGGACAGGGAGGACTGAAGCTTTCTTT. It translates to CASSGTGRTEAFF.

The rearrangement joins TRBV5-8 to TRBJ1-6; a possible D gene is TRBD1 (6 bases). The V end was cut by 3 bases, the J end by 7 bases, with 17 bases between. Germline V gene lookup returns CDR1 SGHTS and CDR2 YDEGEE. The CDR3 totals 16 residues. In DNA form, the CDR3 reads TGTGCCAGCAGCTATCAAATATACAGGGAAAATTCACCCCTCCACTTT. Translating it yields CASSYQIYRENSPLHF.

The V call is TRBV10-3, the J call TRBJ1-2; D remains ambiguous. This CDR3 spans 16 amino acids. Germline V gene sequence: CDR1 ENHRY, CDR2 SYGVKD. The germline V and J ends were trimmed by 0 bases and 4 bases, with 15 bases remaining between them. CDR3 nucleotide sequence: TGTGCCATCAGTGAGTCGGCGGGCAGGTCCTCCTATGGCTACACCTTC. Translation gives CAISESAGRSSYGYTF.

The sample holds a few counts of this clone. This chain uses TRBV9 with TRBJ2-5, with D possibly matching TRBD1 (5 bases). The V end lost 3 bases, the J end lost 5 bases, and 11 bases lay between the germline ends. This CDR3 has 13 residues. Germline V gene lookup returns CDR1 SGDLS and CDR2 YYNGEE. CDR3 sequence: CASSAQGSETQYF. The CDR3 DNA follows: TGTGCCAGCAGCGCTCAGGGTTCTGAGACCCAGTACTTC.

There are a few counts of this clone. The rearrangement uses TRBV6-6 and TRBJ2-1; D is unresolved. CDR3 length equals 11 residues. Trimming took off 5 bases at V and 8 bases at J, with 7 bases between the two ends. Germline loops: CDR1 MNHNY, CDR2 SVGAGI (reference sequence). The CDR3 loop is CASSRGDEQFF. DNA of the CDR3: TGTGCCAGCAGTAGAGGCGATGAGCAGTTCTTC.

This clone was observed a few times. The gene calls are TRBV5-1 and TRBJ2-5; 10 bases are shared with TRBD2. The CDR3 length is 16 residues. CDR1 and CDR2 (germline): SGHRS, YFSETQ. J was trimmed by 4 bases and V by 2 bases; bases with no gene match: 8. The CDR3 spells CASSLLLAGRGETQYF. In nucleotides, the CDR3 is TGCGCCAGCAGCTTACTACTAGCGGGGCGGGGAGAGACCCAGTACTTC.

V is TRBV10-3 and J is TRBJ2-7; 15 bases match TRBD2. CDR3 length: 19 residues. Unmatched junction bases numbered 13, after V lost 6 bases and J lost 1 base. Germline V gene data show CDR1 as ENHRY and CDR2 as SYGVKD. CDR3 region: CAISPTPGLAGGGSYEQYF. Written as DNA, the CDR3 is TGTGCCATCAGCCCGACCCCGGGACTAGCGGGGGGTGGGTCCTACGAGCAGTACTTC.

V gene TRBV7-2 combines with J gene TRBJ1-2; TRBD1 is a possible D gene (5 bases). V was trimmed by 5 bases and J by 6 bases, leaving 7 bases between them. The CDR3 is 11 residues long. In germline, CDR1 is SGHTA, CDR2 FQGNSA. The CDR3 DNA is TGTGCCAGCAGCCGGGGGGATGGCTACACCTTC. This gives the protein CASSRGDGYTF. The full variable domain, in which reference TRBV7-2 and TRBJ1-2 provide the parts outside the CDR3, is GAGVSQSPSNKVTEKGKDVELRCDPISGHTALYWYRQSLGQGLEFLIYFQGNSAPDKSGLPSDRFSAERTGGSVSTLTIQRTQQEDSAVYLCASSRGDGYTFGSGTRLTVV.

This clone was observed a handful of times. The V call is TRBV5-1, the J call TRBJ2-7; D may be TRBD1 (6 bases). The CDR3 totals 15 residues. Germline loops: CDR1 SGHRS, CDR2 YFSETQ. Trimming removed 2 bases at V and 2 bases at J, with 14 bases between. CDR3 sequence: CASSFTTGWTYEQYF. CDR3 nucleotides: TGCGCCAGCAGCTTCACTACAGGGTGGACCTACGAGCAGTACTTC. The complete variable domain, with remaining parts taken from reference TRBV5-1 and TRBJ2-7, reads KAGVTQTPRYLIKTRGQQVTLSCSPISGHRSVSWYQQTPGQGLQFLFEYFSETQRNKGNFPGRFSGRQFSNSRSEMNVSTLELGDSALYLCASSFTTGWTYEQYFGPGTRLTVT.

The rearrangement uses TRBV19 and TRBJ1-5; 9 nucleotides line up with TRBD1. V shed 6 bases and J 8 bases; nucleotides not matched to a gene: 5. CDR1 is LNHDA, CDR2 SQIVND, per germline (reference sequence). The CDR3 spans 13 residues. CDR3 in amino acids: CASRRQGVEPQHF. DNA of the CDR3: TGTGCCAGTAGAAGACAGGGGGTAGAGCCCCAGCATTTT.

This clone was seen a few times. The genes are TRBV6-6 and TRBJ2-3; TRBD2 matches 9 bases. Germline V gene lookup returns CDR1 MNHNY and CDR2 SVGAGI (reference sequence). The V segment lost 2 bases and the J segment 4 bases; nucleotides outside the gene matches: 7. This CDR3 spans 16 amino acids. DNA of the CDR3: TGTGCCAGCAGTTACGGCAAGCGGGGGGAATCAGATACGCAGTATTTT. As protein: CASSYGKRGESDTQYF.